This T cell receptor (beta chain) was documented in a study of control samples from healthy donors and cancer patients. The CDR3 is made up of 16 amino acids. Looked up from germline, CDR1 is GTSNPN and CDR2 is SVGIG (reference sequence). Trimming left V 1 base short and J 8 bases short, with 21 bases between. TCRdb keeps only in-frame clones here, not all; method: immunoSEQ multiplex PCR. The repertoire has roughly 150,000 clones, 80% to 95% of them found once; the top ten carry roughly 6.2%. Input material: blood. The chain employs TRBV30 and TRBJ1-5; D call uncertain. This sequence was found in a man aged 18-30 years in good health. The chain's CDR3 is CAWSAPSGTRSKPQHF. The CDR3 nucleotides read TGTGCCTGGAGTGCACCATCTGGAACCAGGTCCAAGCCCCAGCATTTT.